This T cell receptor beta chain was recorded in a study of vaccination effects on CD4 cells after COVID-19. In the ViraFEST assay, antigen-specific CD4+ clonotypes were identified by expansion after peptide-pool stimulation. Cells that had been cultured for ten to eleven days were the source of isolated CD4+ T cells. Everyone in the study got two shots of either the BNT162b2 or mRNA-1273 vaccine. Nucleocapsid antibodies stayed negative before and after vaccination, showing no earlier SARS-CoV-2 infection. It was with roughly 10 IU/ml IL-2 and roughly 9.2 ug/ml peptides that some 2 million PBMC per well were cultured. Remarks on this clone: As yet, its antigen is unknown. Other nucleotide sequences from this sample produce the same CDR3.

Study-wide points: Among infection- and vaccine-induced clones, marked clonal contraction occurred late after vaccination. Common cold coronavirus cross-reactivity was shown by only 1 of 255 vaccine-induced clones in healthy vaccinees.

There are 11 residues in the CDR3. In germline, CDR1 is DFQATT, CDR2 SNEGSKA (reference sequence). Trimming left V 5 bases short and J 5 bases short, with 10 bases between. Sequenced by immunoSEQ multiplex PCR; TCRdb stores in-frame clones only, minus some. The repertoire holds 10,000 to 15,000 clones, approximately 71% seen once, with 8.5% to 10% in the top ten. The sequencing used CD4+ T cells from PBMCs cultured with SARS-CoV-2 spike peptides, collected after COVID-19 vaccination. The chain couples TRBV20-1 to TRBJ2-7; D unresolved. This sequence originates from a human donor who received a COVID-19 vaccine. This CDR3 is CSARSGHEQYF. The CDR3 DNA reads TGCAGTGCTCGTTCGGGCCACGAGCAGTACTTC.